A single T cell receptor (beta chain) is shown here with its context. Its antigen remains unknown. These data come from a study of a mutant IDH1 vaccine in newly diagnosed glioma. Whole-study context: All eight of the vaccinations patients received fell in weeks 1, 3, 5, 7, 11, 15, 19 and 23.

V was shortened by 1 base and J by 2 bases, with 14 bases between the two germline ends. From germline, CDR1 is SGHTA and CDR2 FQGNSA. This CDR3 is built from 16 residues. The time point was: week 23, last vaccination. All doses held 300 ug of mutant IDH1 20-mer peptide, with topical imiquimod. Study-level findings and limits: Detectable vaccine-induced immune responses arose in 93.3% of patients. Seemingly, top peripheral T cell clonotype changes bore no relation to pseudoprogression.

The data were produced by immunoSEQ multiplex PCR, yet TCRdb's version contains in-frame clones alone and is incomplete. The table has about 38,000 clones, roughly 81% seen once. The origin of this receptor is a middle-aged man with glioma. The rearrangement joins TRBV7-2 to TRBJ1-1, with D unclear. The starting material was PBMCs, obtained from a glioma patient whose treatment included an IDH1 peptide vaccine. Here the CDR3 DNA reads TGTGCCAGCAGCTTAGTTTTGGCCCCTGGCAACACTGAAGCTTTCTTT. It yields the protein CASSLVLAPGNTEAFF.